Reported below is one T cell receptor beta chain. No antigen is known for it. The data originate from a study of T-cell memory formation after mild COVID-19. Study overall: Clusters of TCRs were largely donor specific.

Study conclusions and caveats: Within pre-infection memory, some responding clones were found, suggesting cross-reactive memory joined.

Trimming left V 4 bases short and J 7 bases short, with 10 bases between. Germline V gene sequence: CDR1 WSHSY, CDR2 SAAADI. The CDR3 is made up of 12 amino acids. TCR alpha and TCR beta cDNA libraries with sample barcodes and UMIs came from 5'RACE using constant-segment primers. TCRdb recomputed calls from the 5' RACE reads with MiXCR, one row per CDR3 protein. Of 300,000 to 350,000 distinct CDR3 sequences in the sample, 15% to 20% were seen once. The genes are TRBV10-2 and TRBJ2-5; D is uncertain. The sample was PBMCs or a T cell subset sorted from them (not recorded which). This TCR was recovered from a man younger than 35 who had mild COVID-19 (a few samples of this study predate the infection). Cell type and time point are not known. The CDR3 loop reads CASSADGTTQYF. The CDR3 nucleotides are TGCGCCAGCAGTGCAGACGGCACGACCCAGTACTTC.